One T cell receptor beta chain is described in this entry. TCRdb reanalysed the 5' RACE reads using MiXCR and keeps one entry per CDR3 protein. Here the sample spans around 75,000 distinct CDR3 sequences, about 14% being singletons. These data are taken from a study of spatial heterogeneity in lung cancer. Across the whole study: Alpha-chain sequences were detected in numbers that were consistently lower than beta-chain sequences. For the average unique TCR and UMI combination, more than 8.5 occurrences appeared in raw reads.

Time point defined: sample taken at primary tumor resection. Material for sequencing was whole RNA from tumor, nontumor lung or frozen PBMC, left unsorted. Source: PBMCs, taken at surgery. The sequence was obtained from a male donor with early-stage non-small cell lung cancer.

The CDR3 DNA follows: TGCAGCGTTGAAGAGGCTAGCGGGAGTGTATACGAGCAGTACTTC. Translating it yields CSVEEASGSVYEQYF. The chain couples TRBV29-1 to TRBJ2-7; 10 bases match TRBD2. V trimming: 0 bases; J trimming: 4 bases; junction bases outside the gene matches: 6. There are 15 residues in the CDR3. In germline, CDR1 is SQVTM, CDR2 ANQGSEA.